This T cell receptor (beta chain) emerged from a study of cytomegalovirus exposure and HLA in healthy donors. The sample holds a few counts of this clone. Its antigen remains unidentified. Nominally healthy donors provided the samples, though records likely missed some immune exposures. Study results and caveats: Researchers reported in a later analysis that a missense DCLRE1C variant was tied to TCR beta V- and J-gene trimming.

Primers for the PCR totalled 60 Vbeta and 13 Jbeta. The method was immunoSEQ multiplex PCR; TCRdb's version includes in-frame clones alone and lacks a portion of them. The sample yields roughly 130,000 clones, around 8.5% seen once. The sequencing sample was made of PBMCs. This receptor was identified in a man in his forties or fifties in good health and CMV-seronegative.

CDR3 in amino acids: CASSLAAHYEQYF. The CDR3 DNA reads as TGTGCCAGCAGCTTAGCGGCCCACTACGAGCAGTACTTC. The V call is TRBV7-9, the J call TRBJ2-7; D unresolved. The CDR3 consists of 13 residues. Deletions cut 0 bases from V and 3 bases from J, with 6 bases between. Germline V gene data show CDR1 as SEHNR and CDR2 as FQNEAQ (reference sequence).